This is a list of T cell receptor beta chains from one sample in a study of shared clonotypes between healthy human individuals. The repertoire was sequenced with immunoSEQ multiplex PCR; TCRdb's copy has only in-frame clones and lacks some. The profile shows some 380,000 clones, approximately 97% of them singletons. Sequenced: memory CD8+ T cells sorted from blood. These receptors were collected from a man aged 30 to 45 in good health. The CDR3 runs from the conserved cysteine through the conserved F or W. Each record gives: J gene, V gene, D gene, clone size, CDR3 DNA, CDR3 protein. The D gene is left open where the match is weak. Expanded clones get a size class; other rows say once, few or many, or leave the size out.

TRBJ2-1 | TRBV2 | TRBD2 | - | TGTGCCAGTACTACAAGTTGGACTAGCGGGAGGGTCGATGAGCAGTTCTTC | CASTTSWTSGRVDEQFF
TRBJ2-5 | TRBV9 | - | - | TGTGCCAGCAGCGTAGCCGAAAGGGAGACCCAGTACTTC | CASSVAERETQYF
TRBJ2-1 | TRBV5-8 | - | - | TGTGCCAGTTTGAACCGGGACTTCTACAATGAGCAGTTCTTC | CASLNRDFYNEQFF
TRBJ1-5 | TRBV2 | - | - | TGTGCCAGCACCAACAGGGATCAGCCCCAGCATTTT | CASTNRDQPQHF
TRBJ2-4 | TRBV29-1 | TRBD1 | - | TGCAGCGTTGAGCACCCGGGACAGGGGATAGACATTCAGTACTTC | CSVEHPGQGIDIQYF
TRBJ2-1 | TRBV25-1 | - | - | TGTGCCAGCAAGGTAAGGGTGCCTGAGCAGTTCTTC | CASKVRVPEQFF
TRBJ2-3 | TRBV14 | TRBD2 | - | TGTGCCAGCAGCCAAGATCCCCTAGCGGGGAGCACAGATACGCAGTATTTT | CASSQDPLAGSTDTQYF
TRBJ2-7 | TRBV6-5 | - | - | TGTGCCAGCAGTTACGATCAGGGCGAGCAGTACTTC | CASSYDQGEQYF
TRBJ2-7 | TRBV6-1 | TRBD1 | - | TGTGCCAGCACCCCACAGGGGGGCCCTTACTACGAGCAGTACTTC | CASTPQGGPYYEQYF
TRBJ1-5 | TRBV21-1 | - | - | TGTGCCAGCTATATCAGGGAGTCAGAGAGGTATCAGCCCCAGCATTTT | CASYIRESERYQPQHF
TRBJ2-7 | TRBV5-1 | TRBD1 | once | TGCGCCAGCAGCTTGGATCCGACAGGGGGCCTATACGAGCAGTACTTC | CASSLDPTGGLYEQYF
TRBJ1-2 | TRBV9 | - | - | TGTGCCAGCAGCGTAGGTTCTGAAGGTGGCTACACCTTC | CASSVGSEGGYTF
TRBJ1-1 | TRBV7-2 | - | - | TGTGCCAGCAGACGTATCCGTCTTTTACTGAACACTGAAGCTTTCTTT | CASRRIRLLLNTEAFF
TRBJ2-1 | TRBV10-3 | - | - | TGTGCCATCAGTGAAGAGGATGCGGGGTCCTACAATGAGCAGTTCTTC | CAISEEDAGSYNEQFF
TRBJ2-2 | TRBV7-3 | TRBD1 | - | TGTGCCAGCAGCTTAATGGGACAGGGGGCGCGTGGGGAGCTGTTTTTT | CASSLMGQGARGELFF